This TCR beta chain was identified in a study of Ad26.COV2.S vaccination and SARS-CoV-2 variants (dated by TCRdb to about 2021). The study in broad terms: Vaccine-arm donors came from COV1001, a multicentre, randomized, double-blind, placebo-controlled phase I-IIa trial of Ad26.COV2.S in healthy adults. Ad26.COV2.S was administered intramuscularly at a dose of 5x10^10 or 1x10^11 viral particles, either as one shot or as two shots given 56 days apart. TCRbeta repertoire sequencing served as the tool for gauging how specific and how broad the SARS-CoV-2-reactive T cell receptors were following Ad26.COV2.S vaccination. A total of 32 samples were included in the TCR-sequenced set, comprising around 20 Ad26.COV2.S vaccine recipients, 5 placebo recipients and 8 SARS-CoV-2 convalescent individuals. Participants in the trial were split at random into five groups of five each, receiving low-dose or high-dose Ad26.COV2.S once or twice, or else placebo on both occasions. Investigators did not know the trial group allocation while performing experiments and assessing outcomes.

The CDR3, from cysteine to phenylalanine, totals 16 residues. Of all the DNA, just the CDR3 is kept, 48 bases in frame from base 1. CDR1 and CDR2 are read off the germline V gene as MDHEN and SYDVKM. V lost 3 bases and J lost 1 base; the stretch between them is 10 bases long. Study-wide findings and limitations: Comparing responses between vaccine doses or regimens was not something the study was powered to do. After vaccination, substantial breadth of spike-specific CD8+ and CD4+ T cell responses was reported. Comparable non-spike TCR breadth was observed between vaccine and placebo recipients, consistent with only spike being contained in the vaccine. The authors noted that the TCR breadth and depth analyses may have underestimated total T cell responses. Compared with placebo recipients, Ad26.COV2.S recipients showed higher spike-specific TCR breadth (P = 0.0014).

Explained via the paper, the treatment or condition label denotes: roughly 20 received Ad26.COV2.S at low or high dose, single or two shots; about 5 received placebo; per-sample allocation not given. Repertoires of vaccine and placebo recipients were sequenced from samples collected on day 63 after the first injection. Cohort 1b enrolled 20 to 30 adults aged 18-55 years at a single site in Boston, USA, between 29 July and 7 August 2020. Ad26.COV2.S consisted of a replication-incompetent adenovirus type 26 vector by which a prefusion-stabilized SARS-CoV-2 spike protein from the original Wuhan strain was expressed. The immunoSEQ Assay was the method used to sequence TCRbeta CDR3 regions. After extraction, genomic DNA underwent amplification by bias-controlled multiplex PCR, followed by high-throughput sequencing. Turning to the authors' computational methods: To quantify the absolute abundance of every unique TCRbeta CDR3 region, sequences were collapsed and filtered. T cell fraction was estimated by normalizing TCRbeta template counts to usable DNA, which was measured by amplifying reference genes present in all nucleated cells. Repertoire TCRs were annotated as SARS-CoV-2-specific when V gene, CDR3 amino acid sequence and J gene were exactly matched to a known reactive TCR set. The reference SARS-CoV-2 TCR set came from MIRA and was filtered for enrichment in COVID-19-positive ImmuneCODE repertoires, removing public or cross-reactive TCRs. Drawing on the MIRA antigens, annotated TCRs were analysed further at the level of specific ORF or position within ORF. Breadth was defined as annotated unique rearrangements over total unique productive rearrangements; depth was the summed frequency of those rearrangements. Two-sided Wilcoxon rank-sum tests were used to compare TCR breadth between groups. Drawn from immuneACCESS, this table holds only the in-frame rearrangements with V and J called that TCRdb kept. Clones are partly lost; checked studies trace under half to an unresolved V gene and leave the rest unexplained. Clonal size and the V and J genes are those of that table, whereas D and trimming came from the DNA. The sample yields 450,000 to 550,000 clones; approximately 90% were counted once. Of the sample, about 1.5% is held by the ten largest clones.

Details on this clone: The antigen this receptor binds is unknown. No quality values exist for individual bases; no much larger clone is one base distant.

The chain employs TRBV28 and TRBJ2-6, with a weak D call of TRBD2 (5 bases match). The starting material was peripheral blood, obtained in a trial of Ad26.COV2.S vaccine versus placebo. This clonotype originated in a person between 18 and 65 years old who received the Ad26.COV2.S COVID-19 vaccine or a placebo. The DNA reads TGTGCCAGCAGTTTTCGTAGGACTTCTGGGGCCAACGTCCTGACTTTC. Its protein product is CASSFRRTSGANVLTF.